These 27 T cell receptor beta chains originate from one sample sequenced in a study of blood T cell repertoires in COVID-19. The data were produced by immunoSEQ multiplex PCR, yet TCRdb's version contains in-frame clones alone and is incomplete. Of about 300,000 clones in the sample, around nine tenths were seen once. Source material: peripheral blood. These receptors were collected from a woman aged 30 to 39 with COVID-19, enrolled during active disease.

The chain couples TRBV11-2 to TRBJ1-2; D is unclear. The CDR3 loop spans 14 amino acids. V lost 4 bases, J lost 0 bases, and 9 bases lay in between. Looked up from germline, CDR1 is SGHAT and CDR2 is FQNNGV. The CDR3 DNA is TGTGCCAGCAGCTCATTGAGGGCTAACTATGGCTACACCTTC. Encoded protein: CASSSLRANYGYTF.

This chain connects TRBV4-1 to TRBJ1-2; the D gene is possibly TRBD1 (5 bases). CDR3 length equals 13 residues. The V and J ends lost 2 bases and 8 bases respectively, with 12 bases between them. Germline CDR1 and CDR2: MGHRA and YSYEKL. The CDR3 is CASSQWATGGYTF. Here the CDR3 DNA reads TGCGCCAGCAGCCAATGGGCCACAGGAGGCTACACCTTC.

Of note for this clone: Relative to the germline gene, one junction end is altered; a read error may explain this. The V and J genes are TRBV7-7 and TRBJ2-3; 9 nucleotides agree with TRBD2. There are 15 residues in the CDR3. CDR1 and CDR2 (germline): SSHAT, FNYEAQ (reference sequence). The CDR3: CASSLAGGGVDTQYF. The CDR3 region has the DNA TGTGCTAGCAGCTTAGCTGGCGGGGGGGTAGATACGCAGTATTTT. The full variable domain, its missing parts supplied by reference TRBV7-7 and TRBJ2-3, is GAGVSQSPRYKVTKRGQDVTLRCDPISSHATLYWYQQALGQGPEFLTYFNYEAQPDKSGLPSDRFSAERPEGSISTLTIQRTEQRDSAMYRCASSLAGGGVDTQYFGPGTRLTVL.

The chain combines TRBV21-1 with TRBJ1-1; the table's D call of TRBD1 was not tested on the DNA. TRBV21-1 is a listed pseudogene. The CDR3 consists of 15 residues. CDR3 in DNA: TGTGCCAGCAGCAAAGGCGGGACAGGGGATACTGAAGCTTTCTTT. Translated, it gives CASSKGGTGDTEAFF.

The CDR3 here is CASSFGATPNGYTF. In DNA form, the CDR3 reads TGCGCCAGCAGCTTTGGGGCTACTCCAAATGGCTACACCTTC. This chain joins TRBV5-1 and TRBJ1-2; tentatively, D is TRBD1 (5 bases). Deletions cut 2 bases from V and 6 bases from J, with 14 bases between. The CDR3 runs 14 residues. In germline, CDR1 is SGHRS, CDR2 YFSETQ.

The chain carries TRBV27 and TRBJ1-2; D might be TRBD1 (5 bases). In germline, CDR1 is MNHEY, CDR2 SMNVEV (reference sequence). CDR3 length: 14 residues. V gave up 6 bases and J gave up 4 bases, with 15 bases separating them. The CDR3 DNA sequence: TGTGCCAGCAGCCGAACACCAGGGATCTATGGCTACACCTTC. This codes for CASSRTPGIYGYTF.

The rearrangement uses TRBV20-1 and TRBJ2-2; D is unresolved. The CDR3 runs 12 residues. Germline assignment: CDR1 DFQATT and CDR2 SNEGSKA (reference sequence). V lost 3 bases to trimming and J lost 6 bases, with 8 bases between them. CDR3 region: CSASPGPGELFF. The CDR3 nucleotides read TGCAGTGCTAGTCCTGGCCCCGGGGAGCTGTTTTTT.

The chain uses TRBV7-9 and TRBJ2-5, with no clear D. The CDR3 consists of 12 residues. Germline V gene sequence: CDR1 SEHNR, CDR2 FQNEAQ (reference sequence). The V end was cut by 3 bases, the J end by 6 bases, with 8 bases between. DNA of the CDR3: TGTGCCAGCAGCTTGGAGTCTCAGACCCAGTACTTC. Translation: CASSLESQTQYF.

The chain has TRBV3-1 (or the pseudogene TRBV3-2) and TRBJ2-1, with TRBD1 identical over 8 bases. The CDR3 length is 15 residues. Germline CDR1 LGHDT, CDR2 YNNKEL (reference sequence). Trimming cost V 5 bases and J 6 bases; bases outside gene matches: 9. CDR3 sequence (DNA): TGTGCCAGCAGCACTCGACAGGGGCTGGTCAATGAGCAGTTCTTC. Amino acids: CASSTRQGLVNEQFF.

The V and J genes are TRBV2 and TRBJ1-1, with TRBD1 matching over 8 bases. There are 14 residues in the CDR3. The V segment lost 8 bases and the J segment 11 bases; nucleotides outside the gene matches: 16. Germline CDR1 and CDR2: SNHLY and FYNNEI. The CDR3 sequence is CASGSQGATLGAFF. The CDR3 DNA reads as TGTGCCAGCGGATCCCAGGGGGCGACGCTTGGGGCTTTCTTT.

The chain recombines TRBV19 with TRBJ1-1, with TRBD1 matching 8 bases. The CDR3 loop spans 16 amino acids. The germline V gene encodes CDR1 LNHDA and CDR2 SQIVND (reference sequence). V lost 7 bases and J lost 1; bases outside the gene matches: 11. CDR3: CASNPGQGRANTEAFF. DNA of the CDR3: TGTGCCAGTAACCCAGGACAGGGTAGGGCGAACACTGAAGCTTTCTTT. Using reference TRBV19 and TRBJ1-1 for the parts outside the CDR3, the full variable domain is DGGITQSPKYLFRKEGQNVTLSCEQNLNHDAMYWYRQDPGQGLRLIYYSQIVNDFQKGDIAEGYSVSREKKESFPLTVTSAQKNPTAFYLCASNPGQGRANTEAFFGQGTRLTVV.

This rearrangement joins TRBV5-4 to TRBJ2-1, with 8 bases matching TRBD2. Germline assignment: CDR1 SGHNT and CDR2 YYREEE (reference sequence). Trimming took 1 base from V and 5 from J; bases not matched to a gene: 5. The CDR3 runs 15 residues. CDR3 region: CASSLYTSGDNEQFF. The DNA of the CDR3 is TGTGCCAGCAGCTTGTATACTAGCGGTGACAATGAGCAGTTCTTC.

This clone appeared a single time. This chain connects TRBV7-9 to TRBJ2-1; 9 bases match TRBD2. With V trimmed by 3 bases and J by 7 bases, 10 bases remained unmatched. The CDR3 loop spans 16 amino acids. Germline assignment: CDR1 SEHNR and CDR2 FQNEAQ (reference sequence). The CDR3 is CASSFPLSGGGNEQFF. CDR3 nucleotide sequence: TGTGCCAGCAGCTTTCCCCTTAGCGGGGGTGGGAATGAGCAGTTCTTC.

The CDR3 DNA sequence: TGTGCCAGCAGTTACTCGAGTTCCGGGTGGAGGACAGATACGCAGTATTTT. Encoded protein: CASSYSSSGWRTDTQYF. This chain connects TRBV6-2 or TRBV6-3 to TRBJ2-3; maybe TRBD2 (5 bases). The V gene lost 0 bases and the J gene lost 3 bases, with 16 bases spanning the gap. CDR3 size: 17 residues. Germline loops: CDR1 MNHEY, CDR2 SVGEGT.

The V and J genes are TRBV18 and TRBJ1-5, with 8 bases that match TRBD1. Unmatched junction bases numbered 3, after V lost 2 bases and J lost 0 bases. CDR3 length: 16 residues. CDR1 KGHSH and CDR2 LQKENI come from the germline V gene. The CDR3 loop reads CASSPGTGPSNQPQHF. The DNA of the CDR3 is TGTGCCAGCTCACCAGGGACAGGTCCTAGCAATCAGCCCCAGCATTTT.

As for this clone: The sample carries other DNA sequences with the same CDR3. The V gene is TRBV3-1 (or the pseudogene TRBV3-2), the J gene TRBJ1-2; 7 positions agree with TRBD1. The CDR3 covers 14 residues. V trimming: 3 bases; J trimming: 4 bases; junction bases outside the gene matches: 5. The germline gives CDR1 LGHDT, CDR2 YNNKEL (reference sequence). The chain's CDR3 is CASSQATGPYGYTF. The DNA for the CDR3 is TGTGCCAGCAGCCAGGCGACAGGGCCCTATGGCTACACCTTC.

The chain carries TRBV19 and TRBJ2-1; 12 nucleotides match TRBD2. This CDR3 region has 14 residues. Germline V lookup: CDR1 LNHDA, CDR2 SQIVND (reference sequence). V gave up 5 bases and J gave up 9 bases; unmatched junction bases: 5. The CDR3 DNA reads TGTGCCAGTAGTTTAATGGGACTAGCGGGTGAGCAGTTCTTC. Amino acid sequence: CASSLMGLAGEQFF.

V is TRBV11-2 and J is TRBJ2-7, with no clear D. CDR1 and CDR2 from the germline V gene are SGHAT and FQNNGV. The V gene lost 8 bases and the J gene lost 3 bases, with 8 bases spanning the gap. CDR3 length: 11 amino acids. The DNA for the CDR3 is TGTGCCAGCGGCATCAACTACGAGCAGTACTTC. It encodes CASGINYEQYF.

CDR3 nucleotide sequence: TGTGCCAGTAGTATTAGACAGGGGAGCACCGGGGAGCTGTTTTTT. Translated: CASSIRQGSTGELFF. V is TRBV19 and J is TRBJ2-2, with 8 bases fitting TRBD1. In germline, CDR1 is LNHDA, CDR2 SQIVND (reference sequence). This CDR3 comprises 15 residues. J lost 4 bases, V lost 3 bases, and 4 bases had no gene match.

The chain recombines TRBV5-5 with TRBJ1-4, with 9 bases matching TRBD1. In germline, CDR1 is SGHKS, CDR2 YYEKEE (reference sequence). The CDR3 loop spans 13 amino acids. V was pared by 4 bases and J by 8 bases, with 3 bases of the junction left unmatched. CDR3 sequence reads: CASSRGQGEKLFF. The CDR3 DNA is TGTGCCAGCAGCCGGGGACAGGGAGAAAAACTGTTTTTT.

The chain carries TRBV27 and TRBJ1-5; maybe TRBD1 (6 bases). Trimming cost V 6 bases and J 3 bases, with 9 bases left between them. This CDR3 is 13 amino acids long. Looked up from germline, CDR1 is MNHEY and CDR2 is SMNVEV (reference sequence). The CDR3 DNA sequence: TGTGCCAGCAGCCAGGGGTTCAATCAGCCCCAGCATTTT. Translation: CASSQGFNQPQHF.

The chain has TRBV5-1 and TRBJ1-5, with D possibly TRBD1 on 5 matching bases. The germline V gene encodes CDR1 SGHRS and CDR2 YFSETQ. This CDR3 has 15 amino acids. V was cut by 3 bases and J by 4 bases, with 14 bases left in between. The CDR3 DNA follows: TGCGCCAGCAGCTACAACGGGGGGTCGAATCAGCCCCAGCATTTT. It codes for CASSYNGGSNQPQHF. The variable domain in full, with the rest retrieved from reference TRBV5-1 and TRBJ1-5, is KAGVTQTPRYLIKTRGQQVTLSCSPISGHRSVSWYQQTPGQGLQFLFEYFSETQRNKGNFPGRFSGRQFSNSRSEMNVSTLELGDSALYLCASSYNGGSNQPQHFGDGTRLSIL.

V is TRBV5-4 and J is TRBJ2-5; D might be TRBD2 (6 bases). V was shortened by 0 bases and J by 5 bases, with 8 bases between the two germline ends. CDR1 is SGHNT and CDR2 is YYREEE in the germline V gene (reference sequence). CDR3 size: 13 residues. Written as DNA, the CDR3 is TGTGCCAGCAGCTTGGCTGCGGGGGAGACCCAGTACTTC. Translation: CASSLAAGETQYF.

The rearrangement links TRBV5-1 to TRBJ2-4; tentative D call: TRBD2 (6 bases). This CDR3 has 15 amino acids. V was shortened by 4 bases and J by 0 bases, with 11 bases between the two germline ends. Germline loops: CDR1 SGHRS, CDR2 YFSETQ. In DNA, the CDR3 is TGCGCCAGCAGCCCCCTGGGGGGAGCCAAAAACATTCAGTACTTC. Amino acid sequence: CASSPLGGAKNIQYF.

V gene TRBV18 combines with J gene TRBJ2-7, with D perhaps matching TRBD1 (6 bases). The CDR3 spans 12 residues. The V gene's germline CDR1 is KGHSH and CDR2 LQKENI. Trimming pared 4 bases from V and 4 bases from J, leaving 8 bases between. DNA for the CDR3: TGTGCCAGCTCACTACAGGGATACGAGCAGTACGTC. This translates into CASSLQGYEQYV.

This clone was observed a single time. This chain links TRBV7-8 with TRBJ2-3; TRBD2 matches at 13 bases. J was trimmed by 2 bases and V by 4 bases; bases with no gene match: 6. Germline CDR1 and CDR2: SGHVS and FQNEAQ. The length of the CDR3 is 17 residues. Here the CDR3 DNA reads TGTGCCAGCAGCTCCTCCGGGACTAGCGGGGTCACAGATACGCAGTATTTT. It specifies CASSSSGTSGVTDTQYF.

J is TRBJ2-3 and V is TRBV7-9, with TRBD1 matching over 8 bases. Per the germline V gene, CDR1 is SEHNR and CDR2 is FQNEAQ (reference sequence). There are 16 residues in the CDR3. V dropped 5 bases and J dropped 4; count of bases not matched to a gene: 11. The CDR3 reads CASSPQDRARSDTQYF. The CDR3, as DNA: TGTGCCAGCAGCCCCCAGGACAGGGCAAGGTCAGATACGCAGTATTTT.